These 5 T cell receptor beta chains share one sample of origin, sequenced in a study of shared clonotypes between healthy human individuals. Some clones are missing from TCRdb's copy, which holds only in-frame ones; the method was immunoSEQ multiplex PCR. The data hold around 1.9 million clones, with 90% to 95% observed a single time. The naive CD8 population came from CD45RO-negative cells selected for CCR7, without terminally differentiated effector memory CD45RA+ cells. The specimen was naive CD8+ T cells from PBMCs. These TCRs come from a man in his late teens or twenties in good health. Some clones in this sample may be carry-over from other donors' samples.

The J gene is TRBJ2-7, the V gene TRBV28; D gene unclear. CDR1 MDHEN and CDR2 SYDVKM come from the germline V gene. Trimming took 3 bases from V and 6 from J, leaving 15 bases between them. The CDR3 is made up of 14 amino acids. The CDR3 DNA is TGTGCCAGCAGTTTGATACGGGCGCGAGGCGAGCAGTACTTC. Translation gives CASSLIRARGEQYF. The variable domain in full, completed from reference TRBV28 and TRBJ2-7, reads DVKVTQSSRYLVKRTGEKVFLECVQDMDHENMFWYRQDPGLGLRLIYFSYDVKMKEKGDIPEGYSVSREKKERFSLILESASTNQTSMYLCASSLIRARGEQYFGPGTRLTVT.

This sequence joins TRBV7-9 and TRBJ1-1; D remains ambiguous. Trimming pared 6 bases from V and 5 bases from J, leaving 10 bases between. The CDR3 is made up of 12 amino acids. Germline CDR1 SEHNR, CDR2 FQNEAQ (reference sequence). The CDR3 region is CASRDGRTEAFF. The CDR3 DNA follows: TGTGCCAGCAGAGATGGGAGGACTGAAGCTTTCTTT.

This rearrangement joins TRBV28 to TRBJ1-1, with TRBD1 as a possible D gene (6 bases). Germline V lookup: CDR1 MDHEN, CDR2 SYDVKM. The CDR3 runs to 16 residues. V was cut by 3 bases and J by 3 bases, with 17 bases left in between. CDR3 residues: CASSFFGTGIDTEAFF. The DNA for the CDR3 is TGTGCCAGCAGTTTCTTCGGAACAGGGATTGACACTGAAGCTTTCTTT.

The CDR3, as DNA: TGTGCCAGTATAGCGGGGACTAGCACAGATACGCAGTATTTT. Encoded protein: CASIAGTSTDTQYF. The chain carries TRBV27 and TRBJ2-3, with 8 bases fitting TRBD2. Germline V gene data show CDR1 as MNHEY and CDR2 as SMNVEV (reference sequence). CDR3 length equals 14 residues. The junction had 5 bases not matched to a gene; V was cut back by 9 bases and J by 0 bases.

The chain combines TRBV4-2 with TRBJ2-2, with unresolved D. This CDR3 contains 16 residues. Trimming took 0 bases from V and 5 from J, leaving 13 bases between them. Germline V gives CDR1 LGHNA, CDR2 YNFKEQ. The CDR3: CASSQEKGPLTGELFF. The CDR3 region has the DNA TGTGCCAGCAGCCAAGAGAAGGGTCCCTTGACCGGGGAGCTGTTTTTT.